This T cell receptor beta chain was sequenced for a study of blood T cell repertoires in COVID-19. Authors' analysis steps: Estimates of nucleated cell counts were drawn from the amplification of reference gene primers. Assay used: immunoSEQ multiplex PCR; TCRdb lists only in-frame clones, some missing. V and J calls and clone size are given by that table; D and trimming were obtained from the DNA. The data contain more than 400,000 clones, 87% of them singletons. Before being deemed recovered, Cohort 3 donors had two negative PCRs, clearance, or symptom resolution. Deletions cut 2 bases from V and 1 base from J, with 6 bases between. This CDR3 is 13 amino acids long. The germline CDR1 and CDR2 sequences are SGHKS and YYEKEE (reference sequence).

The material sequenced was PBMCs or T cells enriched from blood (not recorded which). The TCR was taken from a woman aged 18 to 35 who had recovered from COVID-19. The chain carries TRBV5-5 and TRBJ1-2, with D perhaps matching TRBD1 (5 bases). In DNA form, the CDR3 reads TGTGCCAGCAGCTTAGGGGTTAACTATGGCTACACCTTC. It is translated as CASSLGVNYGYTF. The whole variable domain, remainder taken from reference TRBV5-5 and TRBJ1-2, is DAGVTQSPTHLIKTRGQQVTLRCSPISGHKSVSWYQQVLGQGPQFIFQYYEKEERGRGNFPDRFSARQFPNYSSELNVNALLLGDSALYLCASSLGVNYGYTFGSGTRLTVV.